This T cell receptor beta chain was sequenced in a study of T cell changes during pregnancy in multiple sclerosis. Data came from immunoSEQ multiplex PCR; TCRdb stores just in-frame clones and leaves some out. The table has 30,000 to 45,000 clones, under 95% seen once. This TCR was recovered from a female donor with multiple sclerosis, enrolled in a pregnancy study. This specimen consisted of CD4+ T cells from peripheral blood mononuclear cells, obtained after pregnancy.

CDR3 nucleotides: TGCAGCGCAGCGCGAACCGGGACAGCTTCTTACACAGATACGCAGTATTTT. It encodes CSAARTGTASYTDTQYF. The chain employs TRBV29-1 and TRBJ2-3; TRBD1 agrees at 7 bases. From germline, CDR1 is SQVTM and CDR2 ANQGSEA. The CDR3 runs 17 residues. With 7 bases clipped from V and 2 bases from J, the junction kept 18 bases outside the gene matches.